This entry concerns a single T cell receptor beta chain. An amount of RNA that ranged from roughly 0.45 to 1 ug was reverse transcribed with random hexamers. By means of immunoSEQ multiplex PCR, TCR beta CDR3 spanning 54 Vbeta and 13 Jbeta underwent amplification. TCRdb fed the immunoSEQ multiplex PCR reads into MiXCR, producing one record per CDR3 protein. The table lists about 430,000 distinct CDR3 sequences, 75% to 90% of them singletons. Treatment-naive patients with stable or active relapsing-remitting disease served as multiple sclerosis controls. TEMRA cells were FACS-enriched, and CD8+ and CD4+ T cells were isolated negatively. The data derive from a study of CD8 T cells in Susac syndrome. Sequencing was carried out using CD8+ T cells from PBMCs. This receptor was identified in a human donor with multiple sclerosis.

This CDR3 is CASSQVMGQKNSPLHF. The CDR3 DNA reads as TGCGCCAGCAGCCAAGTAATGGGACAGAAGAATTCACCCCTCCACTTT. The chain recombines TRBV4-1 with TRBJ1-6; TRBD1 matches at 7 bases. The V and J ends lost 1 base and 7 bases, in that order; junction bases with no gene match: 7. This CDR3 is 16 amino acids long. Germline CDR1 MGHRA, CDR2 YSYEKL.